This T cell receptor (beta chain) was sequenced for a study of cytomegalovirus exposure and HLA in healthy donors. The CDR3 extends over 15 amino acids. CDR1 SEHNR and CDR2 FQNEAQ come from the germline V gene (reference sequence). V was trimmed by 5 bases and J by 6 bases, leaving 16 bases between them. The PCR ran on 60 Vbeta and 13 Jbeta primers. TCRdb keeps only in-frame clones here, not all; method: immunoSEQ multiplex PCR. The table includes approximately 150,000 clones, approximately 80% detected once. Material: PBMCs. This sequence originates from a man aged 35-49 years in good health and CMV-seronegative. The V and J genes are TRBV7-9 and TRBJ1-4; no firm D call. Here the CDR3 DNA reads TGTGCCAGCAGCACGCGGACTAATACAGATGAAAAACTGTTTTTT. Amino acids: CASSTRTNTDEKLFF.